Below, one T cell receptor (beta chain) is given with its context. Trimming stripped 2 bases from V and 7 bases from J, with 9 bases between. CDR3 size: 12 residues. Germline CDR1 KGHSH, CDR2 LQKENI. The assay was immunoSEQ multiplex PCR, and TCRdb's table has in-frame clones only and misses some. Of roughly 48,000 clones listed, more than 70% are singletons. The record originates from a study of blood T cell repertoires in COVID-19. At the level of the study: Researchers got acute and convalescent COVID-19 samples from the United States, Italy and Spain. From T cells, B-cell-depleted T cells, or PBMCs came the material, which was cDNA or gDNA.

J is TRBJ2-7 and V is TRBV18, with D uncertain. The sample comprised peripheral blood. The sequence was collected from a human donor in a cohort sampled during active COVID-19. CDR3 loop: CASSPENFEQYF. CDR3 nucleotide sequence: TGTGCCAGCTCACCAGAAAACTTTGAGCAGTACTTC.